The subject of this entry is one TCR beta chain. Its cognate antigen is unknown. Semi-nested PCR with Nested Universal Primer A followed constant-region reverse priming of full-length variable regions. TCRdb itself ran the 5' RACE reads through MiXCR, one entry per CDR3 protein. The sample yields about 32,000 distinct CDR3 sequences, 25% to 30% seen once. The sorted Tregs were CD4+CD25+CD127-/low cells. Germline values: CDR1 DFQATT, CDR2 SNEGSKA (reference sequence). The CDR3 covers 15 residues. V gave up 6 bases and J gave up 7 bases; unmatched junction bases: 13. Study-wide results and limits: Larger-cohort validation covered only one TCR beta V-J rearrangement. Tumor memory CD4+ T cell TCR gene usage was found to cluster with blood and lymph node memory CD4+ cells and with lymph node naive CD4+ cells.

The chain combines TRBV20-1 with TRBJ2-1; TRBD2 agrees at 9 bases. Sequenced material: tumor-infiltrating Tregs sorted from the breast tumor. The clonotype was recovered from a female donor with breast cancer. In nucleotides, the CDR3 is TGCAGTGCCCCTTCCCCGCTAGCGGGAAGGAATGAGCAGTTCTTC. Translation gives CSAPSPLAGRNEQFF.